Listed below are T cell receptor beta chains from one sample, sequenced in a study of blood T cells in healthy people across ages. TCRdb redid the calling of the 5' RACE reads with MiXCR, one entry per CDR3 protein. Of around 1,000,000 distinct CDR3 sequences in the sample, around 25% were seen once. These data also featured in a second study, about T cells of mothers and their children.

Sequenced: blood. The receptors were gathered from a girl aged 2 to 10 in good health. Each CDR3 is given with its conserved first and last residue. The order of the fields is CDR3 length, D gene, clone size, V gene, J gene, CDR3 DNA, CDR3 protein. A D gene is named only where the DNA matches it firmly. Part of the rows lack a size; the others show once, few, many or a class for expanded clones.

cdr3_length: 14
d_call: .
clone_size: .
v_call: TRBV29-1
j_call: TRBJ2-2
cdr3_nt: TGCAGCGTTGGGGCGAGGGCGAGCACCGGGGAGCTGTTTTTT
cdr3_aa: CSVGARASTGELFF

cdr3_length: 13
d_call: .
clone_size: .
v_call: TRBV7-9
j_call: TRBJ2-1
cdr3_nt: TGTGCCAGCAGCTCCATTTGGGGTAATGAGCAGTTCTTC
cdr3_aa: CASSSIWGNEQFF

cdr3_length: 13
d_call: TRBD1
clone_size: few
v_call: TRBV20-1
j_call: TRBJ2-5
cdr3_nt: TGCAGTGCTAGAGAGACAGGGTCTGAGACCCAGTACTTC
cdr3_aa: CSARETGSETQYF

cdr3_length: 18
d_call: .
clone_size: .
v_call: TRBV10-3
j_call: TRBJ2-3
cdr3_nt: TGTGCCATCAGTGAAGTATTTGGGGCCCTGGAAAGCACAGATACGCAGTATTTT
cdr3_aa: CAISEVFGALESTDTQYF

cdr3_length: 16
d_call: TRBD2
clone_size: .
v_call: TRBV24-1
j_call: TRBJ2-5
cdr3_nt: TGTGCCACCAGTGATTTTAAGCGGGGGCCCCGGGAGACCCAGTACTTC
cdr3_aa: CATSDFKRGPRETQYF

cdr3_length: 14
d_call: .
clone_size: .
v_call: TRBV29-1
j_call: TRBJ2-1
cdr3_nt: TGCAGCGCTGGGAATCGGGGCTCTGGGAATGAGCAGTTCTTC
cdr3_aa: CSAGNRGSGNEQFF

cdr3_length: 14
d_call: .
clone_size: .
v_call: TRBV19
j_call: TRBJ2-5
cdr3_nt: TGCGCCAGTAGACCTGGGAGCAGTCAAGAGACCCAGTACTTC
cdr3_aa: CASRPGSSQETQYF

cdr3_length: 16
d_call: TRBD1
clone_size: few
v_call: TRBV20-1
j_call: TRBJ1-3
cdr3_nt: TGCAGTGCTAGAGATATGAGACAGGGGGCTGGAAACACCATATATTTT
cdr3_aa: CSARDMRQGAGNTIYF

cdr3_length: 14
d_call: .
clone_size: .
v_call: TRBV7-9
j_call: TRBJ1-1
cdr3_nt: TGTGCCAGCAGCTTAGACGGGGCTCTCACTGAAGCTTTCTTT
cdr3_aa: CASSLDGALTEAFF

cdr3_length: 14
d_call: TRBD1
clone_size: .
v_call: TRBV29-1
j_call: TRBJ1-2
cdr3_nt: TGCAGCGTTGAAGAGCACGACAGGGGGATAGGCTACACCTTC
cdr3_aa: CSVEEHDRGIGYTF

cdr3_length: 15
d_call: .
clone_size: few
v_call: TRBV7-3
j_call: TRBJ1-2
cdr3_nt: TGTGCCAGCAGCCCTACTGGTTCAGCACCCTATGGCTACACCTTC
cdr3_aa: CASSPTGSAPYGYTF

cdr3_length: 10
d_call: .
clone_size: .
v_call: TRBV29-1
j_call: TRBJ1-2
cdr3_nt: TGCAGCGTGGCGGAGGAGGGCTACACCTTC
cdr3_aa: CSVAEEGYTF

cdr3_length: 14
d_call: .
clone_size: .
v_call: TRBV25-1
j_call: TRBJ1-1
cdr3_nt: TGTGCCAGCAGCCTCAGGGTGGAAACAACTGAAGCTTTCTTT
cdr3_aa: CASSLRVETTEAFF

cdr3_length: 14
d_call: TRBD1
clone_size: few
v_call: TRBV12-3/TRBV12-4
j_call: TRBJ2-7
cdr3_nt: TGTGCCAGCAAGTCACGGGACAGGGATTACGAGCAGTACTTC
cdr3_aa: CASKSRDRDYEQYF

cdr3_length: 13
d_call: .
clone_size: .
v_call: TRBV7-9
j_call: TRBJ2-1
cdr3_nt: TGTGCCAGCAGCCGAAGACCCTACAATGAGCAGTTCTTC
cdr3_aa: CASSRRPYNEQFF

cdr3_length: 17
d_call: .
clone_size: .
v_call: TRBV27
j_call: TRBJ1-1
cdr3_nt: TGTGCCAGCAGTTTATCAACGGTGGGGGGGGAGGGGACCGAAGCTTTCTTT
cdr3_aa: CASSLSTVGGEGTEAFF

cdr3_length: 15
d_call: TRBD1
clone_size: few
v_call: TRBV28
j_call: TRBJ2-5
cdr3_nt: TGTGCCAGCAGTAATATAGACAGGGCCCCAGAGACCCAGTACTTC
cdr3_aa: CASSNIDRAPETQYF

cdr3_length: 16
d_call: .
clone_size: .
v_call: TRBV20-1
j_call: TRBJ1-1
cdr3_nt: TGCAGTGCTAGAAAGGCAGGGAGGGTCATGAACACTGAAGCTTTCTTT
cdr3_aa: CSARKAGRVMNTEAFF

cdr3_length: 16
d_call: TRBD1
clone_size: .
v_call: TRBV7-6
j_call: TRBJ1-2
cdr3_nt: TGTGCCAGCAGCGACATACAGGGGCCAGCTAACTATGGCTACACCTTC
cdr3_aa: CASSDIQGPANYGYTF

cdr3_length: 17
d_call: .
clone_size: .
v_call: TRBV21-1
j_call: TRBJ2-3
cdr3_nt: TGTGCCAGCAGCGCTTGCGGGGAGCTCTGCCGCACAGATACGCAGTATTTT
cdr3_aa: CASSACGELCRTDTQYF

cdr3_length: 15
d_call: TRBD1
clone_size: few
v_call: TRBV9
j_call: TRBJ2-7
cdr3_nt: TGTGCCAGCAGCCCAGATGGGACAGGGCTTCTGGAGCAGTACTTC
cdr3_aa: CASSPDGTGLLEQYF

cdr3_length: 13
d_call: .
clone_size: few
v_call: TRBV20-1
j_call: TRBJ1-1
cdr3_nt: TGCAGTGCTGGCCGGACGGGCAACACTGAAGCTTTCTTT
cdr3_aa: CSAGRTGNTEAFF

cdr3_length: 12
d_call: .
clone_size: .
v_call: TRBV5-5
j_call: TRBJ2-7
cdr3_nt: TGTGCCAGCAGCTTATCAGGGGCCGAGCAGTACTTC
cdr3_aa: CASSLSGAEQYF

cdr3_length: 11
d_call: .
clone_size: few
v_call: TRBV20-1
j_call: TRBJ1-1
cdr3_nt: TGCAGTGCGTACAAGAACACTGAAGCTTTCTTT
cdr3_aa: CSAYKNTEAFF

cdr3_length: 15
d_call: .
clone_size: .
v_call: TRBV20-1
j_call: TRBJ2-4
cdr3_nt: TGCAGTGCTAGAGATAAAGGGACCTATAAAAACATTCAGTACTTC
cdr3_aa: CSARDKGTYKNIQYF

cdr3_length: 15
d_call: TRBD2
clone_size: .
v_call: TRBV7-9
j_call: TRBJ2-3
cdr3_nt: TGTGCCAGCAGCCAGGGACTAGAGGAAGGAGATACGCAGTATTTT
cdr3_aa: CASSQGLEEGDTQYF

cdr3_length: 12
d_call: .
clone_size: few
v_call: TRBV12-3/TRBV12-4
j_call: TRBJ2-5
cdr3_nt: TGTGCCAGCAGCGACTACAGGGAGACCCAGTACTTC
cdr3_aa: CASSDYRETQYF

cdr3_length: 15
d_call: .
clone_size: .
v_call: TRBV15
j_call: TRBJ2-1
cdr3_nt: TGTGCCACCAGCCTCCCTGGGGGAGTCAGGAATGAGCAGTTCTTC
cdr3_aa: CATSLPGGVRNEQFF

cdr3_length: 15
d_call: .
clone_size: few
v_call: TRBV2
j_call: TRBJ2-1
cdr3_nt: TGTGCCAGCAGTGAATGGGCCCGGCAGGCAAATGAGCAGTTCTTC
cdr3_aa: CASSEWARQANEQFF

cdr3_length: 15
d_call: .
clone_size: .
v_call: TRBV27
j_call: TRBJ1-1
cdr3_nt: TGTGCCAGCATGGCGTATGAGGGAACAAGGTCTGAAGCTTTCTTT
cdr3_aa: CASMAYEGTRSEAFF

cdr3_length: 15
d_call: TRBD2
clone_size: .
v_call: TRBV28
j_call: TRBJ2-5
cdr3_nt: TGTGCCAGCAGTGAAACACTAGCGCCGTACCTTGAGCAGTACTTC
cdr3_aa: CASSETLAPYLEQYF

cdr3_length: 13
d_call: .
clone_size: few
v_call: TRBV29-1
j_call: TRBJ2-7
cdr3_nt: TGCAGCGTTCAGGTCGTGGGCACCTACGAGCAGTACTTC
cdr3_aa: CSVQVVGTYEQYF

cdr3_length: 17
d_call: .
clone_size: .
v_call: TRBV3-1
j_call: TRBJ2-4
cdr3_nt: TGTGCCAGCAGCCAAGAGGAGGGCGGGATAGGCAAAAACATTCAGTACTTC
cdr3_aa: CASSQEEGGIGKNIQYF

cdr3_length: 16
d_call: TRBD1
clone_size: .
v_call: TRBV6-2/TRBV6-3
j_call: TRBJ2-3
cdr3_nt: TGTGCCAGCAGTTATCCCCGACAGGGGGCAACAGATACGCAGTATTTT
cdr3_aa: CASSYPRQGATDTQYF

cdr3_length: 13
d_call: .
clone_size: few
v_call: TRBV2
j_call: TRBJ1-4
cdr3_nt: TGTGCCAGCAGAGGAGGTTTTAATGAAAAACTGTTTTTT
cdr3_aa: CASRGGFNEKLFF

cdr3_length: 13
d_call: .
clone_size: .
v_call: TRBV20-1
j_call: TRBJ2-7
cdr3_nt: TGCAGTGCTAGAGCGGCGGCTTCCTACGAGCAGTACTTC
cdr3_aa: CSARAAASYEQYF

cdr3_length: 15
d_call: .
clone_size: few
v_call: TRBV7-2
j_call: TRBJ2-4
cdr3_nt: TGTGCCAGCAGCTTGGCGACGACGGCCAAAAACATTCAGTACTTC
cdr3_aa: CASSLATTAKNIQYF

cdr3_length: 14
d_call: TRBD2
clone_size: .
v_call: TRBV20-1
j_call: TRBJ2-7
cdr3_nt: TGCAGTGCCCTACTGGGACTAGACCCCTACGAGCAGTACTTC
cdr3_aa: CSALLGLDPYEQYF

cdr3_length: 15
d_call: .
clone_size: .
v_call: TRBV11-2
j_call: TRBJ2-1
cdr3_nt: TGTGCCAGCAGCCTACCCTTGGTAGCCGCGAATGAGCAGTTCTTC
cdr3_aa: CASSLPLVAANEQFF

cdr3_length: 15
d_call: .
clone_size: few
v_call: TRBV4-1
j_call: TRBJ2-2
cdr3_nt: TGCGCCAGCAGCCAAGAAACATTGTACACCGGGGAGCTGTTTTTT
cdr3_aa: CASSQETLYTGELFF

cdr3_length: 12
d_call: .
clone_size: .
v_call: TRBV7-9
j_call: TRBJ1-1
cdr3_nt: TGTGCCAGCAGCTTTTTACACACTGAAGCTTTCTTT
cdr3_aa: CASSFLHTEAFF

cdr3_length: 14
d_call: .
clone_size: .
v_call: TRBV9
j_call: TRBJ1-1
cdr3_nt: TGTGCCAGCAGCGTCGGGGGGCTGGGGACTGAAGCTTTCTTT
cdr3_aa: CASSVGGLGTEAFF

cdr3_length: 13
d_call: .
clone_size: .
v_call: TRBV9
j_call: TRBJ2-7
cdr3_nt: TGTGCCAGCAGCGTAGCGCCCGGAGTAGATGCGTTCTTC
cdr3_aa: CASSVAPGVDAFF

cdr3_length: 16
d_call: .
clone_size: .
v_call: TRBV15
j_call: TRBJ2-1
cdr3_nt: TGTGCCACCAGCAGAGATCTGAGAGGGCCGAACAATGAGCAGTTCTTC
cdr3_aa: CATSRDLRGPNNEQFF

cdr3_length: 20
d_call: .
clone_size: .
v_call: TRBV6-2/TRBV6-3
j_call: TRBJ2-3
cdr3_nt: TGTGCCAGCAGTTACTCCCTCGACAGCCGTGTTGGAATCCGCACAGATACGCAGTATTTT
cdr3_aa: CASSYSLDSRVGIRTDTQYF

cdr3_length: 15
d_call: .
clone_size: few
v_call: TRBV18
j_call: TRBJ1-4
cdr3_nt: TGTGCCAGCTCACCTAGCCCGGGCCTCTGGGAAAAACTGTTTTTT
cdr3_aa: CASSPSPGLWEKLFF

cdr3_length: 18
d_call: TRBD1
clone_size: once
v_call: TRBV28
j_call: TRBJ2-7
cdr3_nt: TGTGCCAGCAGTTTACCAGACAGGGCACGCTTGAGGCAGCACGAGCAGTACTTC
cdr3_aa: CASSLPDRARLRQHEQYF

cdr3_length: 16
d_call: .
clone_size: .
v_call: TRBV19
j_call: TRBJ1-1
cdr3_nt: TGTGCCAGTAGTATAGGACGGGGCGGAGTGAACACTGAAGCTTTCTTT
cdr3_aa: CASSIGRGGVNTEAFF

cdr3_length: 15
d_call: TRBD1
clone_size: .
v_call: TRBV7-2
j_call: TRBJ2-7
cdr3_nt: TGTGCCAGCAGCTTAGCGGACAGGGCCTCCACCGAGCAGTACTTC
cdr3_aa: CASSLADRASTEQYF

cdr3_length: 13
d_call: TRBD1
clone_size: .
v_call: TRBV19
j_call: TRBJ1-1
cdr3_nt: TGTGCCAGTAAGACGACAGGGTACACTGAAGCTTTCTTT
cdr3_aa: CASKTTGYTEAFF

cdr3_length: 17
d_call: TRBD1
clone_size: few
v_call: TRBV4-1
j_call: TRBJ1-1
cdr3_nt: TGCGCCAGCAGCCAAGCTGGATCAGGGGGCAGGAACACTGAAGCTTTCTTT
cdr3_aa: CASSQAGSGGRNTEAFF